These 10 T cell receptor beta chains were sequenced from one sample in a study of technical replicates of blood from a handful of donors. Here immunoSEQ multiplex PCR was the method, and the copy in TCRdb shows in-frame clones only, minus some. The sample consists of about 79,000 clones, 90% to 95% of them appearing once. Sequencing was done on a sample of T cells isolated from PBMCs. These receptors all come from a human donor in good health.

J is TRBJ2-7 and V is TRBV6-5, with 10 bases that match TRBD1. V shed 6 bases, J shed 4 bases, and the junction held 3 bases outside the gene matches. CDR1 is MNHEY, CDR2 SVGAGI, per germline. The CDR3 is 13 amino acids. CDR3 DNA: TGTGCCAGCAGGAAGGGACAGGGGTACGAGCAGTACTTC. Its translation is CASRKGQGYEQYF.

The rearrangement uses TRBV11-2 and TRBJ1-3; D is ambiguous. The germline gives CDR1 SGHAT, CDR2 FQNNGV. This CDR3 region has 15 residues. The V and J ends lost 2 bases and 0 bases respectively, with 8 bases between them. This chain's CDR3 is CASSLTDYSGNTIYF. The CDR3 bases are TGTGCCAGCAGCTTAACAGACTACTCTGGAAACACCATATATTTT.

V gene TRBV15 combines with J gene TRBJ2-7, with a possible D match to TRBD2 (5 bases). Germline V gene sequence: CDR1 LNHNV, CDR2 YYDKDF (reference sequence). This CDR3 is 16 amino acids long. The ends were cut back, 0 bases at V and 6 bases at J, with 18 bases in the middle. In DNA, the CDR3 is TGTGCCACCAGCAGAGACGGGTTCGGGGTCTACTCCGAGCAGTACTTC. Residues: CATSRDGFGVYSEQYF. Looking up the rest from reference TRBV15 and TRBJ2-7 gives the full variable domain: DAMVIQNPRYQVTQFGKPVTLSCSQTLNHNVMYWYQQKSSQAPKLLFHYYDKDFNNEADTPDNFQSRRPNTSFCFLDIRSPGLGDTAMYLCATSRDGFGVYSEQYFGPGTRLTVT.

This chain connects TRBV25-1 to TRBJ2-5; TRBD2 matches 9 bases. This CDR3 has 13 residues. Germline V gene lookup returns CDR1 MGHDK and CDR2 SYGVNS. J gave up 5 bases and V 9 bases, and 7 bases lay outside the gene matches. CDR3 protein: CASRAGGWETQYF. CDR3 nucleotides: TGTGCCAGTCGAGCGGGAGGCTGGGAGACCCAGTACTTC.

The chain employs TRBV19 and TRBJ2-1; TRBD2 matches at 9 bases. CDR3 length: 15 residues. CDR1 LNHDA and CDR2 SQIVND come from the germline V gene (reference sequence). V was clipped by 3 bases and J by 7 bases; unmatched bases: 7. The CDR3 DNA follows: TGTGCCAGTAGTATGGGTAGCGGGAGTGGTAATGAGCAGTTCTTC. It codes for CASSMGSGSGNEQFF. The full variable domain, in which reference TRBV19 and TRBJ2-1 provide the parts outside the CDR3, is DGGITQSPKYLFRKEGQNVTLSCEQNLNHDAMYWYRQDPGQGLRLIYYSQIVNDFQKGDIAEGYSVSREKKESFPLTVTSAQKNPTAFYLCASSMGSGSGNEQFFGPGTRLTVL.

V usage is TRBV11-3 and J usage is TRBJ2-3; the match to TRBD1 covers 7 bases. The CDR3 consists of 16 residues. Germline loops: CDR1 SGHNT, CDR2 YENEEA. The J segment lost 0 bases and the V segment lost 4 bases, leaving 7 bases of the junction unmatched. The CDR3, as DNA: TGTGCCAGCAGCTCCTACAGGGGCCGAAGCACAGATACGCAGTATTTT. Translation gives CASSSYRGRSTDTQYF.

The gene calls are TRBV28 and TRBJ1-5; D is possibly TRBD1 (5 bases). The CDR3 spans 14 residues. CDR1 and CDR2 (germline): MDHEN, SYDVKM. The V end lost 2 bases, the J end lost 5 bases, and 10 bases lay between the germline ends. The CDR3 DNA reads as TGTGCCAGCAGTTTAGCAGGGAAGGATCAGCCCCAGCATTTT. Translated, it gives CASSLAGKDQPQHF.

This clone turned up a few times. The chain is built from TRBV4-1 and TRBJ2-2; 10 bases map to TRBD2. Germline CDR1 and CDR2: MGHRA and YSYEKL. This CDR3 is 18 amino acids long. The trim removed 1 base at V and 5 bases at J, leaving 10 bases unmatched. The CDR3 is CASSQGGLAGVGTGELFF. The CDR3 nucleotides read TGCGCCAGCAGCCAAGGAGGCCTAGCGGGAGTTGGAACCGGGGAGCTGTTTTTT.

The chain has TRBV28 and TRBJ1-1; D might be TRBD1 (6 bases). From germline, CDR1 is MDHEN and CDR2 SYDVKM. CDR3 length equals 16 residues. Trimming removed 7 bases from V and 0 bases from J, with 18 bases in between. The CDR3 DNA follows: TGTGCCAGCACCCCTCTATCCAGGGGATTGAACACTGAAGCTTTCTTT. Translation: CASTPLSRGLNTEAFF.

The CDR3 nucleotides read TGCGCCAGCAGCCTGGGGGGGTCCACCGGGGAGCTGTTTTTT. Translated: CASSLGGSTGELFF. The chain combines TRBV4-1 with TRBJ2-2, with TRBD2 matching over 7 bases. After removal of 4 bases from V and 4 bases from J, the junction contained 3 bases not matched to a gene. The CDR3 is 14 amino acids. Germline CDR1 MGHRA, CDR2 YSYEKL.